One TCR beta chain is described in this entry. Its antigen is still unknown. The protocol was immunoSEQ multiplex PCR, while the TCRdb copy is restricted to in-frame clones and leaves out a portion. Here the sample spans just over 60,000 clones, 60% to 80% being singletons. The sample originates from a study of radiotherapy plus CTLA-4 blockade in lung cancer. From germline, CDR1 is ENHRY and CDR2 SYGVKD. Trimming took 6 bases from V and 5 from J; bases not matched to a gene: 6. CDR3 size: 13 residues. General study results and limits: Interferon-beta and early blood T cell clone dynamics reportedly predicted response best.

The V gene is TRBV10-3, the J gene TRBJ1-1; 7 nucleotides match TRBD1. The sequences come from peripheral blood, collected from a patient treated with radiotherapy plus ipilimumab. The clonotype comes from a human donor with non-small cell lung cancer who had a complete response to radiotherapy plus ipilimumab. CDR3 protein: CAIRTGSGTEAFF. Here the CDR3 DNA reads TGTGCCATCAGGACAGGGAGCGGTACTGAAGCTTTCTTT.